The 13 T cell receptor beta chains in this list originate from one sample, sequenced in a study of blood T cells in healthy people across ages. The use of a sample-barcoded 5' primer and a J-beta primer mix characterized a second PCR of 7 to 11 cycles. From the 5' RACE reads, TCRdb called clonotypes with MiXCR, one entry per CDR3 protein. The sample carries 800,000 or so distinct CDR3 sequences, 55% to 65% recorded once. Sequencing used blood. The receptors derive from a man under 40 in good health.

The chain uses TRBV4-3 and TRBJ2-3; TRBD2 agrees at 11 bases. Germline CDR1 is LGHNA and CDR2 is YSLEER. After removal of 0 bases from V and 10 bases from J, the junction contained 18 bases not matched to a gene. The CDR3 consists of 19 residues. In nucleotides, the CDR3 is TGCGCCAGCAGCCAAGATCTAGCGGGGGGCAACCCATCGCTCGATGCGCAGTATTTT. Its translation is CASSQDLAGGNPSLDAQYF.

The V gene is TRBV15, the J gene TRBJ2-4, with D tentatively TRBD1 or TRBD2 (5 bases each). The end of the DNA is better explained by TRBJ2-7, so the J call may be wrong. The CDR3 length is 16 residues. Germline V gene sequence: CDR1 LNHNV, CDR2 YYDKDF (reference sequence). CDR3 loop: CATSRTVPGPTSEQYF. DNA for the CDR3: TGTGCCACCAGCAGAACCGTCCCGGGACCCACCTCCGAGCAGTACTTC.

On this clonotype: One junction end does not reproduce the germline sequence, and a read error may be involved. This chain links TRBV7-2 with TRBJ2-7; D may match TRBD1 or TRBD2 (5 bases each). Germline lookup yields CDR1 SGHTA and CDR2 FQGNSA. CDR3 length: 14 residues. CDR3 coding DNA: TGTGCCAGCAGCATTGGGGACCTCTCCTGCGAGCAGTACTTC. Protein sequence: CASSIGDLSCEQYF. Full variable domain (rest looked up from reference TRBV7-2 and TRBJ2-7): GAGVSQSPSNKVTEKGKDVELRCDPISGHTALYWYRQSLGQGLEFLIYFQGNSAPDKSGLPSDRFSAERTGGSVSTLTIQRTQQEDSAVYLCASSIGDLSCEQYFGPGTRLTVT.

CDR3 bases: TGTGCCAGCAGTTCGGGACGTCCTAACTATGGCTACACCTTC. Translated, it gives CASSSGRPNYGYTF. J is TRBJ1-2 and V is TRBV28; a possible D gene is TRBD1 (5 bases). The V gene lost 4 bases and the J gene lost 0 bases, with 9 bases spanning the gap. Germline V gene data show CDR1 as MDHEN and CDR2 as SYDVKM. CDR3 size: 14 residues.

This rearrangement joins TRBV28 to TRBJ2-4, with D possibly being TRBD1 (6 bases). Germline values: CDR1 MDHEN, CDR2 SYDVKM. The CDR3 runs 15 residues. V lost 5 bases and J lost 0, with 11 bases in between. The CDR3 sequence is CASSETGLAKNIQYF. CDR3 in DNA: TGTGCCAGCAGTGAGACAGGCTTAGCCAAAAACATTCAGTACTTC.

This clonotype was picked up one time. This chain links TRBV6-2 or TRBV6-3 with TRBJ2-1; D uncertain. V gave up 11 bases and J gave up 0 bases, with 14 bases separating them. CDR3 length: 14 residues. From germline, CDR1 is MNHEY and CDR2 SVGEGT. CDR3 nucleotide sequence: TGTGCCGGCAATCTGGGAAACTCCTACAATGAGCAGTTCTTC. Protein: CAGNLGNSYNEQFF.

The chain is built from TRBV4-3 and TRBJ1-2; 9 nucleotides agree with TRBD1. CDR1 is LGHNA, CDR2 YSLEER, per germline. The CDR3 sequence is 16 residues long. V lost 0 bases to trimming and J lost 2 bases; unmatched junction nucleotides: 4. DNA for the CDR3: TGCGCCAGCAGCCAAGAGGGGACAGGGCCGAACTATGGCTACACCTTC. It is translated as CASSQEGTGPNYGYTF.

The gene calls are TRBV12-3 or TRBV12-4 and TRBJ2-1; TRBD1 matches at 8 bases. The CDR3 covers 16 residues. V dropped 5 bases and J dropped 7; count of bases not matched to a gene: 13. The DNA for the CDR3 is TGTGCCAGCAGTCCTGGGCCCGGGACAGGTCTAAATGAGCAGTTCTTC. It encodes CASSPGPGTGLNEQFF.

This clonotype was seen more than once but under ten times. The V gene is TRBV28, the J gene TRBJ2-7; 11 nucleotides agree with TRBD2. V shed 6 bases, J shed 3 bases, and the junction held 7 bases outside the gene matches. Germline V gene lookup returns CDR1 MDHEN and CDR2 SYDVKM. The CDR3 has 15 amino acids. CDR3 in DNA: TGTGCCAGCAGCGCCACTAGCGGGGGTTACTACGAGCAGTACTTC. This encodes CASSATSGGYYEQYF.

The chain recombines TRBV4-1 with TRBJ2-3, with D possibly TRBD2 on 5 matching bases. The germline CDR1 and CDR2 sequences are MGHRA and YSYEKL. This CDR3 is built from 15 residues. Trimming pared 5 bases from V and 0 bases from J, leaving 12 bases between. The DNA for the CDR3 is TGCGCCAGCAGCAAGATAGCGCAGAGCACAGATACGCAGTATTTT. This codes for CASSKIAQSTDTQYF.

The chain employs TRBV20-1 and TRBJ2-1; D possibly corresponds to TRBD2 (6 bases). The CDR3 loop spans 13 amino acids. Trimming shortened V by 6 bases and J by 8 bases, and 17 bases separated the two germline ends. CDR1 is DFQATT, CDR2 SNEGSKA, per germline (reference sequence). CDR3 protein: CSASGLPGDEQFF. In DNA, the CDR3 is TGCAGTGCCTCGGGACTCCCGGGGGATGAGCAGTTCTTC.

The V gene is TRBV28, the J gene TRBJ2-7; TRBD1 is a possible D gene (5 bases). There are 13 residues in the CDR3. Germline lookup yields CDR1 MDHEN and CDR2 SYDVKM. Trimming removed 6 bases at V and 6 bases at J, with 15 bases between. Here the CDR3 DNA reads TGTGCCAGCAGCCCAGGGTGGGGTGGCGAGCAGTACTTC. This sequence encodes CASSPGWGGEQYF.

The chain employs TRBV29-1 and TRBJ2-4, with D perhaps matching TRBD2 (5 bases). The V end was cut by 1 base, the J end by 13 bases, with 17 bases between. This CDR3 has 13 residues. Germline V lookup: CDR1 SQVTM, CDR2 ANQGSEA. In nucleotides, the CDR3 is TGCAGCGTTGAAGCAGAAACTATTGGGGAGCAGTACTTC. It encodes CSVEAETIGEQYF.